This T cell receptor beta chain emerged from a study of radiation and T cells in renal cell carcinoma. Study information: Nephrectomy followed 15 Gy stereotactic body radiation by 4 weeks. Overall study results and limits: Without pretreatment biopsies, baseline tumor clonotype presence was undetermined. From baseline, blood top tumor clonotypes peaked at 2 weeks post-radiation.

The time point denotes: baseline pretreatment blood. Described treatment: 15 Gy SBRT to primary tumor, nephrectomy 4 weeks later. Radiation-treated patients gave blood at baseline, week 2 and week 4. As concerns this clone: What it binds is not known.

V was cut by 2 bases and J by 3 bases, with 5 bases left in between. CDR1 and CDR2 from the germline V gene are SGDLS and YYNGEE. The CDR3 contains 12 residues. The repertoire was sequenced with immunoSEQ multiplex PCR; TCRdb's copy has only in-frame clones and lacks some. The profile shows some 95,000 clones, 75% to 90% of them singletons. The input for sequencing was blood, taken from a patient whose treatment included radiotherapy and nephrectomy. This receptor was taken from a man aged 45-60 years with renal cell carcinoma. This chain connects TRBV9 to TRBJ2-5; D unresolved. The CDR3 spells CASSVGEETQYF. The DNA of the CDR3 is TGTGCCAGCAGCGTTGGAGAAGAGACCCAGTACTTC.